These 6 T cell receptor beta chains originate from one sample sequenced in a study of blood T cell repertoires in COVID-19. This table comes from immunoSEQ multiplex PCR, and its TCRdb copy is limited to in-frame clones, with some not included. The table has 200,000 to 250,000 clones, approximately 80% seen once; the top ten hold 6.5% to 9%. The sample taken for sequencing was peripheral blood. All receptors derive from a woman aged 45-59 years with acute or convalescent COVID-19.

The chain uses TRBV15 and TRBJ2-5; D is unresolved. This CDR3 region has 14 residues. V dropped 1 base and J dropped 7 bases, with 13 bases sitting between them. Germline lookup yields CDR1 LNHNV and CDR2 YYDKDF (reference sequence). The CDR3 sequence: CATSRGLDPRTQYF. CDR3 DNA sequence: TGTGCCACCAGCAGAGGACTTGACCCGAGGACCCAGTACTTC.

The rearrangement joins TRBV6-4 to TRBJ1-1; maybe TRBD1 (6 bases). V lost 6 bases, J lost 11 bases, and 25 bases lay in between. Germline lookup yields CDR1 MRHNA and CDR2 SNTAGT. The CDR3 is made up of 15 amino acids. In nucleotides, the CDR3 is TGTGCCAGCAGCCCGGACAGTGACGGGAGGGGGGTCGCTTTCTTT. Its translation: CASSPDSDGRGVAFF.

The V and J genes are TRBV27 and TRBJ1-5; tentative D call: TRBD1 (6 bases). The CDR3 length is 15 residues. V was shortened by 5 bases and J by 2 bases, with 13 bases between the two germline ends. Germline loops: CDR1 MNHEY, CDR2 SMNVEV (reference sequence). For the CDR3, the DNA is TGTGCCAGCAGTATCAGGGGAACCGGCAATCAGCCCCAGCATTTT. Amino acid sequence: CASSIRGTGNQPQHF.

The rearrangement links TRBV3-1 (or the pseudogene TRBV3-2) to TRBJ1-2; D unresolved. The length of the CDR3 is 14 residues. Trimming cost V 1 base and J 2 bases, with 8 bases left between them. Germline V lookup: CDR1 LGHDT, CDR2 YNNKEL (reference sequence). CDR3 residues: CASSQGLANYGYTF. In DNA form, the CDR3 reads TGTGCCAGCAGCCAAGGCCTGGCAAACTATGGCTACACCTTC.

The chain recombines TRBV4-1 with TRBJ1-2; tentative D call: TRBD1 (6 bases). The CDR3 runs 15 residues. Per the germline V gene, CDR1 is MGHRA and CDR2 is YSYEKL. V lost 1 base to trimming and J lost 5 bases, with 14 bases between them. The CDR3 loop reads CASSQAPGAGYGYTF. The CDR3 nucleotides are TGCGCCAGCAGCCAAGCCCCAGGGGCTGGGTATGGCTACACCTTC.

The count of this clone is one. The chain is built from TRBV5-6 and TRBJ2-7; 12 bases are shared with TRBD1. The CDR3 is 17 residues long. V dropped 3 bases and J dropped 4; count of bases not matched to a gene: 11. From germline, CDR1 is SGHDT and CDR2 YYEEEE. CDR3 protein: CASSSRARDRGQYEQYF. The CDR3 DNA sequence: TGTGCCAGCAGCTCAAGAGCCCGGGACAGGGGGCAGTACGAGCAGTACTTC.